The clone carrying this TCR beta chain is a singleton in its sample. Its antigen is unidentified. The data belong to a study of T cells in pancreatic ductal adenocarcinoma. Study-level points and caveats: Mean clonality was about 0.11 in tumors and roughly 0.066 in blood, not significantly different. Blood had more productive templates and about 8-fold more unique clonotypes than tumor.

No neoadjuvant therapy was given to the selected pancreatic ductal adenocarcinoma patients before their surgery. Clones were sequenced by immunoSEQ multiplex PCR, and TCRdb holds only the in-frame ones, with some missing. The sample consists of roughly 100,000 clones, about 96% of them appearing once. Between the trimmed V and J ends, which lost 2 bases and 6 bases, there was a span of 10 bases. CDR3 length equals 14 residues. Germline V gene data show CDR1 as KGHSH and CDR2 as LQKENI. The source of this sequence is a human donor with pancreatic ductal adenocarcinoma. This sequence joins TRBV18 and TRBJ1-4; D perhaps matches TRBD1 (5 bases). Sequenced sample: PBMCs. CDR3 amino acids: CASSPFEGDEKLFF. The CDR3 coding sequence is TGTGCCAGCTCACCATTTGAAGGGGATGAAAAACTGTTTTTT.